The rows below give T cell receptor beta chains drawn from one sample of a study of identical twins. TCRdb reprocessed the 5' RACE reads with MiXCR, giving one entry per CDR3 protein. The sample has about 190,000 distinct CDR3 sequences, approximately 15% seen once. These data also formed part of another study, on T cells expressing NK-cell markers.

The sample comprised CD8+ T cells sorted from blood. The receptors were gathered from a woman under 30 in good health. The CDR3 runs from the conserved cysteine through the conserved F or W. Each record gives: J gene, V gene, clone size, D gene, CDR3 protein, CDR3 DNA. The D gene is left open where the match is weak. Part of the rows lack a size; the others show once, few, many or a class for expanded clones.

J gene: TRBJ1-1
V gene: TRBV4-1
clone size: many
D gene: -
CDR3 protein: CASSHLTAEAFF
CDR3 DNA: TGCGCCAGCAGCCACTTGACAGCCGAAGCTTTCTTT

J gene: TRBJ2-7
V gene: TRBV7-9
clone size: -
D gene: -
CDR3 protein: CASSLGADHYEQYF
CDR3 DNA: TGTGCCAGCAGCTTAGGGGCGGACCATTACGAGCAGTACTTC

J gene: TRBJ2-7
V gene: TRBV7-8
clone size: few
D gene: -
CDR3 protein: CASSLASPRYEQYF
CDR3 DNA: TGTGCCAGCAGCTTAGCTAGCCCCCGTTACGAGCAGTACTTC

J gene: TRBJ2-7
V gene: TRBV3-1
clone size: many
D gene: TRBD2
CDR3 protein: CASSFTSGSLYEQYF
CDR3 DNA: TGTGCCAGCAGCTTTACTAGCGGGTCGCTATACGAGCAGTACTTC

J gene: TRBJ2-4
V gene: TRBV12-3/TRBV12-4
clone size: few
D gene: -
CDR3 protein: CASSLSDIQYF
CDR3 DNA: TGTGCCAGCAGTTTATCGGACATTCAGTACTTC

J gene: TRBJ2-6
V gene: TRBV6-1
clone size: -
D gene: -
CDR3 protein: CASSPVGTHSGANVLTF
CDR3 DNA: TGTGCCAGCAGCCCTGTTGGAACGCACTCCGGGGCCAACGTCCTGACTTTC

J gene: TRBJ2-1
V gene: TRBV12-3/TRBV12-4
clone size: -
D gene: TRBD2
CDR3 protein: CASTPGGSSYNEQFF
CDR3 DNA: TGTGCCAGCACCCCGGGGGGGAGCTCCTACAATGAGCAGTTCTTC

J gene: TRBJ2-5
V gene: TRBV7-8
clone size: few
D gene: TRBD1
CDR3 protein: CASSPLGTAKETQYF
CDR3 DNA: TGTGCCAGCAGCCCCCTGGGGACAGCGAAAGAGACCCAGTACTTC

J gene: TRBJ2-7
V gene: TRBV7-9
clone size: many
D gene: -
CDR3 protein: CASSLIREQYF
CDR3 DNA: TGTGCCAGCAGCTTAATCCGCGAGCAGTACTTC

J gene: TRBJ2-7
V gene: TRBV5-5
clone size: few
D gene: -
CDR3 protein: CASSLEGDTRSYEQYF
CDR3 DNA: TGTGCCAGCAGCTTGGAGGGGGACACCAGATCGTACGAGCAGTACTTC

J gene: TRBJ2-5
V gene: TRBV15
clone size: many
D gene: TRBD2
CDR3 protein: CATSSPGVAGAEIQTQYF
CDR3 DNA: TGTGCCACCAGCAGCCCTGGAGTAGCGGGAGCGGAGATTCAGACCCAGTACTTC

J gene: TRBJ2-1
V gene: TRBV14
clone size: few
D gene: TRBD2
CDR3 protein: CASRPRGAGDNEQFF
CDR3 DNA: TGTGCCAGCAGGCCGCGGGGGGCAGGTGACAATGAGCAGTTCTTC

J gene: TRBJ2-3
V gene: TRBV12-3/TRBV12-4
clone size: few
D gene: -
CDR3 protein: CASSHRGTQYF
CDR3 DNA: TGTGCCAGCAGCCACCGGGGGACGCAGTATTTT

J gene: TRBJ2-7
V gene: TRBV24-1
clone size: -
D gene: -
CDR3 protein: CATIPASVSSYEQYF
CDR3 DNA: TGTGCCACCATTCCCGCGTCCGTGAGCTCCTACGAGCAGTACTTC

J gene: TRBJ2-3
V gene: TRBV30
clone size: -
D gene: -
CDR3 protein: CAWSVGRGVTDTQYF
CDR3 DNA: TGTGCCTGGAGTGTAGGGCGGGGAGTCACAGATACGCAGTATTTT

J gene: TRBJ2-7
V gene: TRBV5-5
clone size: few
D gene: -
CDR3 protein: CASSFRQVPYEQYF
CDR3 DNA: TGTGCCAGCAGCTTTCGGCAGGTTCCCTACGAGCAGTACTTC

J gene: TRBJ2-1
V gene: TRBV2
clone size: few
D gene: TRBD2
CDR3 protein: CASRNGLDRYNEQFF
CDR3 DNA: TGTGCCAGCAGAAACGGACTAGATCGTTACAATGAGCAGTTCTTC

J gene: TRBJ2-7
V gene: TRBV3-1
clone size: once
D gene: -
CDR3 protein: CASCTVLTRKDEQYF
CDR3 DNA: TGTGCCAGCTGTACCGTTTTAACGAGGAAGGACGAGCAGTACTTC

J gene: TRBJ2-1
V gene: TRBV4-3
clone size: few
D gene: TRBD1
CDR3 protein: CASSLRQGHTHNEQFF
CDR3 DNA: TGCGCCAGCAGCCTCCGACAGGGCCATACTCACAATGAGCAGTTCTTC

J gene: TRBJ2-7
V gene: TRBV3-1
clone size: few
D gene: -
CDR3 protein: CASSPNTLYEQYF
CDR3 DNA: TGTGCCAGCAGTCCAAACACCCTTTACGAGCAGTACTTC

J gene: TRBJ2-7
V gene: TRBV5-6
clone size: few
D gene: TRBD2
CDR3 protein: CASSLEGLRYEQYF
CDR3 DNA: TGTGCCAGCAGCTTGGAGGGACTACGCTACGAGCAGTACTTC

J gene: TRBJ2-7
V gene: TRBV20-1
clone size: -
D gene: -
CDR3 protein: CSAPRDSLYEQYF
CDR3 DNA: TGCAGTGCGCCCCGGGACTCGCTCTACGAGCAGTACTTC

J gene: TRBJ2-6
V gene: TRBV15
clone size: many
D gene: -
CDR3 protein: CATSRDRAGANVLTF
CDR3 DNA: TGTGCCACCAGCAGAGATAGGGCTGGGGCCAACGTCCTGACTTTC

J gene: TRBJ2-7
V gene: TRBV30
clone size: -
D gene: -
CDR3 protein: CAWSWSYEQYF
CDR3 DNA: TGTGCCTGGAGTTGGAGCTACGAGCAGTACTTC

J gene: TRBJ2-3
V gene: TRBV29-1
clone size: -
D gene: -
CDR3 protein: CSVGIAGTDTQYF
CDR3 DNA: TGCAGCGTTGGTATAGCGGGCACAGATACGCAGTATTTT

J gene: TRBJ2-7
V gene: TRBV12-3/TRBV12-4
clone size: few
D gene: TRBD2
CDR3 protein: CASSLGLAVLGYYEQYF
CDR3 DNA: TGTGCCAGCAGTTTGGGACTAGCGGTCCTAGGCTACTACGAGCAGTACTTC

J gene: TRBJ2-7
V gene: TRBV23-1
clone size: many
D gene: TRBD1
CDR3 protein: CASSHPGTGGVEQYF
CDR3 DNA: TGCGCCAGCAGTCATCCCGGGACAGGGGGCGTGGAGCAGTACTTC

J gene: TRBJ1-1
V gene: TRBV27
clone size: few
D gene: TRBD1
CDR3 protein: CASSHGGGYTEAFF
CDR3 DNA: TGTGCCAGCAGTCACGGAGGGGGCTACACTGAAGCTTTCTTT

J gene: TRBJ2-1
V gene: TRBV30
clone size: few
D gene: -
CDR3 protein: CAWTRGNEQFF
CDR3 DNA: TGTGCCTGGACTAGGGGCAATGAGCAGTTCTTC

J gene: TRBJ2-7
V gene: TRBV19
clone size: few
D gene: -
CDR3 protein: CASSTGSSAEYF
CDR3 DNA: TGTGCCAGTAGTACCGGGTCGAGCGCGGAGTACTTC

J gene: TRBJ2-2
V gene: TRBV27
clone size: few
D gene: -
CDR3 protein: CASSFGFPGELFF
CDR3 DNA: TGTGCCAGCAGTTTCGGCTTCCCCGGGGAGCTGTTTTTT

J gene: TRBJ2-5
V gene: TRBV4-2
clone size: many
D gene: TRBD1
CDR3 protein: CASSQEGTGTQETQYF
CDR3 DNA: TGTGCCAGCAGCCAAGAAGGGACAGGGACGCAAGAGACCCAGTACTTC

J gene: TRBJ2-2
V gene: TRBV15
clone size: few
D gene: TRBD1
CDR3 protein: CATSSTGDLGLFF
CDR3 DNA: TGTGCCACCAGCAGCACAGGGGATCTGGGGCTGTTTTTT

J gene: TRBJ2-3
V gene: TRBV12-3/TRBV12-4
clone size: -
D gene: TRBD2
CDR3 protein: CASSLSGGMYF
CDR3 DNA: TGTGCCAGCAGCCTTAGCGGGGGGATGTATTTT

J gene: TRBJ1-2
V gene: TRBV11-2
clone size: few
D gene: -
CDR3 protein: CASSLNVVFGGGYTF
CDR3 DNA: TGTGCCAGCAGCTTAAACGTGGTCTTTGGTGGAGGCTACACCTTC

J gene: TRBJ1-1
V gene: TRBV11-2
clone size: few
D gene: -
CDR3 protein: CASSRAAEAFF
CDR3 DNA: TGTGCCAGCAGCAGGGCAGCAGAAGCTTTCTTT

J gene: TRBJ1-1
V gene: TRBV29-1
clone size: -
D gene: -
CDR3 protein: CSAYEAFF
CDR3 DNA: TGCAGCGCTTATGAAGCTTTCTTT

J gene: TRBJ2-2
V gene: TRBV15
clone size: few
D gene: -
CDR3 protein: CATRQEYTGELFF
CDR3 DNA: TGTGCCACCAGGCAGGAATACACCGGGGAGCTGTTTTTT

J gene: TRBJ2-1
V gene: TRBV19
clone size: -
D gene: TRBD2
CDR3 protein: CASKKRGGLDYEQFF
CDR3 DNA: TGTGCCAGTAAAAAGCGGGGGGGCCTCGACTATGAGCAGTTCTTC

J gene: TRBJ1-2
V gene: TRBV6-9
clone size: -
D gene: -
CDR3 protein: CASRVKLMEDYGYTF
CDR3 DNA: TGTGCCAGCCGAGTTAAACTAATGGAGGACTATGGCTACACCTTC

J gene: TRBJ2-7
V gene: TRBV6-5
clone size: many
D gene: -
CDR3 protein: CASSYSGGMNEQYF
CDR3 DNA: TGTGCCAGCAGTTACTCCGGGGGAATGAACGAGCAGTACTTC

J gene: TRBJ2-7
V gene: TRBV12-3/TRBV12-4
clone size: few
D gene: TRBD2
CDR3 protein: CASNPGGEGEQYF
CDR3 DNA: TGTGCCAGCAACCCCGGCGGGGAGGGAGAGCAGTACTTC

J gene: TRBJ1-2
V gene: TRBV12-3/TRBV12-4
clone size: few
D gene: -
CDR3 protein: CASIPLLGARGYGYTF
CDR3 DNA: TGTGCCAGCATTCCGTTGTTGGGGGCGCGGGGCTATGGCTACACCTTC

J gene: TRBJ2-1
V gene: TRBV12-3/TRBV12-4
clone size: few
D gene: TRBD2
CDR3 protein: CASSLAGVRSNEQFF
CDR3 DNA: TGTGCCAGCAGCTTAGCGGGGGTGAGGAGCAATGAGCAGTTCTTC

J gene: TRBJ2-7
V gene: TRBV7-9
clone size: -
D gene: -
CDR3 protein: CASSSPSASGEQYF
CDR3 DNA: TGTGCCAGCAGCTCTCCATCTGCCTCGGGGGAGCAGTACTTC

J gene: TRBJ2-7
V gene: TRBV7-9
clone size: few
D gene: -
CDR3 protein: CASSQRQDSYEQYF
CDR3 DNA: TGTGCCAGCAGCCAAAGACAGGATTCCTACGAGCAGTACTTC

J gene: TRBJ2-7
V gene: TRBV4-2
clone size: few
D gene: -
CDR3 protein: CASSPRSPPGASYEQYF
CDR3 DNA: TGTGCCAGCAGCCCGAGATCTCCGCCAGGAGCCTCCTACGAGCAGTACTTC

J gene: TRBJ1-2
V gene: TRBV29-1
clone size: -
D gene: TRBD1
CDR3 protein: CSVDETGVGYTF
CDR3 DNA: TGCAGCGTTGACGAGACAGGGGTAGGCTACACCTTC

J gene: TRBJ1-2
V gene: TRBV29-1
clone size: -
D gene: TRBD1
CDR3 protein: CSETGDLGSYTF
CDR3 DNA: TGCAGCGAGACAGGGGACCTGGGGAGCTACACCTTC

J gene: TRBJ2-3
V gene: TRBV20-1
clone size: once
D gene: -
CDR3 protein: CSARDLARTTDTQYF
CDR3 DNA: TGCAGTGCTAGAGATCTGGCCAGGACGACAGATACGCAGTATTTT

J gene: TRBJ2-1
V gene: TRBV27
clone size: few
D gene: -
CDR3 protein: CASSYLSGQTGYNEQFF
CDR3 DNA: TGTGCCAGCAGTTATCTCAGCGGACAAACGGGGTACAATGAGCAGTTCTTC

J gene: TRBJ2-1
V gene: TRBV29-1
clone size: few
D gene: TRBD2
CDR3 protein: CSVGGLDVSYNEQFF
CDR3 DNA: TGCAGCGTTGGGGGACTAGACGTCTCCTACAATGAGCAGTTCTTC

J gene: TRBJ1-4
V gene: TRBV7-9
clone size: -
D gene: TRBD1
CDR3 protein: CATGGAEEKLFF
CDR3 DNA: TGTGCCACAGGGGGGGCGGAGGAAAAACTGTTTTTT

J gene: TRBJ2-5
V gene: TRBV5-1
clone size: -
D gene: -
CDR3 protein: CASSFPDRYQETQYF
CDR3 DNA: TGCGCCAGCAGCTTCCCGGACCGCTACCAAGAGACCCAGTACTTC

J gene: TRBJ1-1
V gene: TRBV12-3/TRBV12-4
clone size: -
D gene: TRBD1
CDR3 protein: CATPPSARQGDTEAFF
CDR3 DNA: TGTGCCACCCCCCCAAGCGCCCGACAGGGAGACACTGAAGCTTTCTTT

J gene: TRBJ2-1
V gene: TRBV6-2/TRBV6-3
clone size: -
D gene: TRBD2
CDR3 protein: CASSYAGVNEQFF
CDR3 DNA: TGTGCCAGCAGTTATGCGGGGGTCAATGAGCAGTTCTTC

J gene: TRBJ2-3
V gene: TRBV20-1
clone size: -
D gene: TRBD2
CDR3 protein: CSAPSGGDLDTQYF
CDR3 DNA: TGCAGTGCGCCTAGCGGGGGGGATTTAGATACGCAGTATTTT

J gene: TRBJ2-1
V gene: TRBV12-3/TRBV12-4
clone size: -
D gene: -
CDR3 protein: CASSGGAQFF
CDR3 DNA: TGTGCCAGCAGTGGGGGTGCGCAGTTCTTC

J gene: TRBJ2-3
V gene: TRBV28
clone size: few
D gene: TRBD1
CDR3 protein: CASSSPRQGADTQYF
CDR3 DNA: TGTGCCAGCAGTTCCCCCCGGCAGGGGGCAGATACGCAGTATTTT

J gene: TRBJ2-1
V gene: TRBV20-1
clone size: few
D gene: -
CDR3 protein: CSAKERVLLYNEQFF
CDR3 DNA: TGCAGTGCTAAAGAGCGGGTTTTGCTCTACAATGAGCAGTTCTTC